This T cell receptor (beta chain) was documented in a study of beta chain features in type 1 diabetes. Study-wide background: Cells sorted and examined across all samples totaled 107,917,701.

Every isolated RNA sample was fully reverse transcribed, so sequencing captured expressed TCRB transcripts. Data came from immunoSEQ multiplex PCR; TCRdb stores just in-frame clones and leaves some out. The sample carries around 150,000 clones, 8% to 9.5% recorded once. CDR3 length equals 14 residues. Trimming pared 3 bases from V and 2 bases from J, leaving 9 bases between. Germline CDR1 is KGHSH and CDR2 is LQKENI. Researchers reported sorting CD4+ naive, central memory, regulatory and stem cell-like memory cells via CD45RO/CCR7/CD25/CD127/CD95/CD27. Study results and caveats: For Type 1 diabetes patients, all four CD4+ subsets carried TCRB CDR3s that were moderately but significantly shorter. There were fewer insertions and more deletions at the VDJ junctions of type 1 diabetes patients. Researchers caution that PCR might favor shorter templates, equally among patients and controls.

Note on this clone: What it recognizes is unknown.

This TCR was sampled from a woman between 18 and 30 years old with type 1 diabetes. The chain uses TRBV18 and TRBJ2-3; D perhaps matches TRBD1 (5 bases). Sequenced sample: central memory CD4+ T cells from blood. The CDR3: CASSPQGITDTQYF. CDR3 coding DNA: TGTGCCAGCTCACCGCAGGGCATCACAGATACGCAGTATTTT.